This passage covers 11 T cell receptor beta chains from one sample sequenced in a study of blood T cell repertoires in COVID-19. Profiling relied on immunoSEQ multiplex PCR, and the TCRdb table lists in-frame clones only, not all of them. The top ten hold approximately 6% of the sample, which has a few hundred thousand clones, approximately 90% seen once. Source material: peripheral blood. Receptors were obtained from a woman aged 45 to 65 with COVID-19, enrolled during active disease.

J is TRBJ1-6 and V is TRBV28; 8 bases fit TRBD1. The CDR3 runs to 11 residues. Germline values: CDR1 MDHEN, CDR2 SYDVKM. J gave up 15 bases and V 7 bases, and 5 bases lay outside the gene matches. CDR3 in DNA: TGTGCCAGCACCGGAGACAGGGGCCTCCACTTT. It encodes CASTGDRGLHF.

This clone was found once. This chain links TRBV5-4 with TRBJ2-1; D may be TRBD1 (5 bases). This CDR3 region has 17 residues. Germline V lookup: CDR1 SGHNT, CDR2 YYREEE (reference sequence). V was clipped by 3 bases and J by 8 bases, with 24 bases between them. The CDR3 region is CASSSGIRAVGLYEQFF. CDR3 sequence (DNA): TGTGCCAGCAGCTCCGGTATCAGGGCCGTGGGATTATATGAGCAGTTCTTC.

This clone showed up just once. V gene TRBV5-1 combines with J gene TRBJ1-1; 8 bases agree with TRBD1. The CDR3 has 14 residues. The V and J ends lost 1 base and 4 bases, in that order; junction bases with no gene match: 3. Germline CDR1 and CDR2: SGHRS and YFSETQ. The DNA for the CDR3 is TGCGCCAGCAGCTTGCAGGGGGCGGGCACTGAAGCTTTCTTT. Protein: CASSLQGAGTEAFF.

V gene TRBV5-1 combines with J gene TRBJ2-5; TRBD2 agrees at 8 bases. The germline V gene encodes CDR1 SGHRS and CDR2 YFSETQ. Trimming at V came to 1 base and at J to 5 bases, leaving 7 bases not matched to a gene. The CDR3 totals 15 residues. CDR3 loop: CASSLTSGTMETQYF. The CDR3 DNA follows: TGCGCCAGCAGCTTGACTAGCGGAACTATGGAGACCCAGTACTTC.

The CDR3 coding sequence is TGTGCCAGCAGCCCAGCGCCCCAGTATTGGCAGTTCTTC. Translation gives CASSPAPQYWQFF. The chain joins TRBV7-8 to TRBJ2-1, with D hard to call. The CDR3 is 13 amino acids. Germline lookup yields CDR1 SGHVS and CDR2 FQNEAQ. Trimming shortened V by 5 bases and J by 12 bases, and 17 bases separated the two germline ends.

The CDR3 sequence: CASSLIQGRNEQFF. The CDR3 DNA reads as TGTGCCAGCAGCCTCATACAGGGTAGGAATGAGCAGTTCTTC. V and J are TRBV14 and TRBJ2-1, with TRBD1 as a possible D gene (6 bases). Germline loops: CDR1 SGHDN, CDR2 FVKESK. The CDR3 consists of 14 residues. V dropped 4 bases and J dropped 7 bases, with 14 bases sitting between them.

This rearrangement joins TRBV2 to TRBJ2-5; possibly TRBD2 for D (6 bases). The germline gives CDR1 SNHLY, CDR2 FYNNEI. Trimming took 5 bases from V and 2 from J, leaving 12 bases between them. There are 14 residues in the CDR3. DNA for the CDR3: TGTGCCAGCAGTCTAGCGTCAGGGCAAGAGACCCAGTACTTC. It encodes CASSLASGQETQYF.

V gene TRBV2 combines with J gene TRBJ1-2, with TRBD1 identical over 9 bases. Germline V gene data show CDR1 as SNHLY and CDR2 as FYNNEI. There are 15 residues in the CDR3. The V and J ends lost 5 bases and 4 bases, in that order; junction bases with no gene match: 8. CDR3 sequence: CASSRTGVKGYGYTF. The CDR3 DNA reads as TGTGCCAGCAGTCGGACAGGGGTTAAGGGCTATGGCTACACCTTC.

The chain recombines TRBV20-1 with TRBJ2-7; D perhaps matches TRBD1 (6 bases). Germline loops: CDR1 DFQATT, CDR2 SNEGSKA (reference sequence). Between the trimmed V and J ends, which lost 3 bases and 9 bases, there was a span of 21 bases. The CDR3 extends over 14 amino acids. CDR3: CSASPRGLSVGQYF. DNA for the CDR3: TGCAGTGCTAGTCCCAGGGGTCTTTCAGTCGGGCAGTACTTC.

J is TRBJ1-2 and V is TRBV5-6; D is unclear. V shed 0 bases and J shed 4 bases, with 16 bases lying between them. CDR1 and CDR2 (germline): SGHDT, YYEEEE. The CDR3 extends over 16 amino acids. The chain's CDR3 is CASSLVGPGLSYGYTF. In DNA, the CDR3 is TGTGCCAGCAGCTTGGTTGGGCCAGGACTTTCCTATGGCTACACCTTC.

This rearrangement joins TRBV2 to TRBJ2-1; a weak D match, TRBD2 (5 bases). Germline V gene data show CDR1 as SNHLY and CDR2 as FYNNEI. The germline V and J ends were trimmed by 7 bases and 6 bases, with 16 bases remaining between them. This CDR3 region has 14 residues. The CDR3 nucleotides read TGTGCCAGCATGGGTCGACGGGGATCCAATGAGCAGTTCTTC. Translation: CASMGRRGSNEQFF. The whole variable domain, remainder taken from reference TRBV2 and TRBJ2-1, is EPEVTQTPSHQVTQMGQEVILRCVPISNHLYFYWYRQILGQKVEFLVSFYNNEISEKSEIFDDQFSVERPDGSNFTLKIRSTKLEDSAMYFCASMGRRGSNEQFFGPGTRLTVL.